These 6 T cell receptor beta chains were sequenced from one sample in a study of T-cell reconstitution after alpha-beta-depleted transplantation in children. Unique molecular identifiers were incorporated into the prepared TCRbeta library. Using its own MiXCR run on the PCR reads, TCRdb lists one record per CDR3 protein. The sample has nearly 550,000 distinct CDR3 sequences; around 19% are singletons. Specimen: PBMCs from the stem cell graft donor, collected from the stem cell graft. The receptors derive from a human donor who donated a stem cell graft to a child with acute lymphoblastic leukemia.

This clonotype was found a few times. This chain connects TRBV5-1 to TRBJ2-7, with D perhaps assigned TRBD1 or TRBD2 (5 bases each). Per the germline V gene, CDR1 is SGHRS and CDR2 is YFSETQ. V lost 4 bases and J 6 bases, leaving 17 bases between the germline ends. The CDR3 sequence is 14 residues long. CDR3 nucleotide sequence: TGCGCCAGCAGCCTCGGGGCCCTCACTTCCGAGCAGTACTTC. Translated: CASSLGALTSEQYF.

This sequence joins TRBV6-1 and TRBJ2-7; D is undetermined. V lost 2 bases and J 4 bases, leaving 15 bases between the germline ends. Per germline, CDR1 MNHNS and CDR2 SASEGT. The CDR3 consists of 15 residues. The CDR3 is CASSEPLGGDYEQYF. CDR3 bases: TGTGCCAGCAGTGAACCATTGGGTGGAGATTACGAGCAGTACTTC.

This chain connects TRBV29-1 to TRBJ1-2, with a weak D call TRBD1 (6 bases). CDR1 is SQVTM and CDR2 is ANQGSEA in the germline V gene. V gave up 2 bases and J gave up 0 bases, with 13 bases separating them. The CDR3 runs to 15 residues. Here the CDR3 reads CSVENRTASNYGYTF. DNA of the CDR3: TGCAGCGTTGAAAACCGGACAGCTTCTAACTATGGCTACACCTTC.

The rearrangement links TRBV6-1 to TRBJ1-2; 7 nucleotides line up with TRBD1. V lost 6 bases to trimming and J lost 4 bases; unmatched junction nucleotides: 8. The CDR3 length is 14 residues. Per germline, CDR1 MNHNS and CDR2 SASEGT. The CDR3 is CASSRTTGRYGYTF. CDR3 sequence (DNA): TGTGCCAGCAGCCGGACGACAGGGCGCTATGGCTACACCTTC.

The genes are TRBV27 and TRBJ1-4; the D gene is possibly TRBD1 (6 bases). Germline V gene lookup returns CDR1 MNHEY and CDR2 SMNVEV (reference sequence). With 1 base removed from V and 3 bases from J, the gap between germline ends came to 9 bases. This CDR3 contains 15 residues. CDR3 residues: CASSLLPGANEKLFF. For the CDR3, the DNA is TGTGCCAGCAGTTTATTGCCAGGGGCTAATGAAAAACTGTTTTTT.

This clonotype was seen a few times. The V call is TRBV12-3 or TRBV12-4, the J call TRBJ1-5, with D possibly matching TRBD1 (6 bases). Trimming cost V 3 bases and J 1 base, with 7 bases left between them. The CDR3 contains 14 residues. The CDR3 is CASSFGTSNQPQHF. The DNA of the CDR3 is TGTGCCAGCAGTTTCGGGACAAGCAATCAGCCCCAGCATTTT.